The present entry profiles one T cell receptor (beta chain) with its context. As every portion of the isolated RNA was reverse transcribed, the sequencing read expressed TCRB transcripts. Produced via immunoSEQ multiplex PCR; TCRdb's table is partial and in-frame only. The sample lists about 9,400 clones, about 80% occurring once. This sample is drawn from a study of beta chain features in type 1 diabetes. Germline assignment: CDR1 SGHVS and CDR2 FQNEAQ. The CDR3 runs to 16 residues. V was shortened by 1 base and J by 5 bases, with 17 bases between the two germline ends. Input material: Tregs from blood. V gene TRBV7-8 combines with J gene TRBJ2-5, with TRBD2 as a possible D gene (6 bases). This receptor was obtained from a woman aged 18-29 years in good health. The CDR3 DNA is TGTGCCAGCAGCTTAGACCCGGGAGTATCGGGGGAGACCCAGTACTTC. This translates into CASSLDPGVSGETQYF.